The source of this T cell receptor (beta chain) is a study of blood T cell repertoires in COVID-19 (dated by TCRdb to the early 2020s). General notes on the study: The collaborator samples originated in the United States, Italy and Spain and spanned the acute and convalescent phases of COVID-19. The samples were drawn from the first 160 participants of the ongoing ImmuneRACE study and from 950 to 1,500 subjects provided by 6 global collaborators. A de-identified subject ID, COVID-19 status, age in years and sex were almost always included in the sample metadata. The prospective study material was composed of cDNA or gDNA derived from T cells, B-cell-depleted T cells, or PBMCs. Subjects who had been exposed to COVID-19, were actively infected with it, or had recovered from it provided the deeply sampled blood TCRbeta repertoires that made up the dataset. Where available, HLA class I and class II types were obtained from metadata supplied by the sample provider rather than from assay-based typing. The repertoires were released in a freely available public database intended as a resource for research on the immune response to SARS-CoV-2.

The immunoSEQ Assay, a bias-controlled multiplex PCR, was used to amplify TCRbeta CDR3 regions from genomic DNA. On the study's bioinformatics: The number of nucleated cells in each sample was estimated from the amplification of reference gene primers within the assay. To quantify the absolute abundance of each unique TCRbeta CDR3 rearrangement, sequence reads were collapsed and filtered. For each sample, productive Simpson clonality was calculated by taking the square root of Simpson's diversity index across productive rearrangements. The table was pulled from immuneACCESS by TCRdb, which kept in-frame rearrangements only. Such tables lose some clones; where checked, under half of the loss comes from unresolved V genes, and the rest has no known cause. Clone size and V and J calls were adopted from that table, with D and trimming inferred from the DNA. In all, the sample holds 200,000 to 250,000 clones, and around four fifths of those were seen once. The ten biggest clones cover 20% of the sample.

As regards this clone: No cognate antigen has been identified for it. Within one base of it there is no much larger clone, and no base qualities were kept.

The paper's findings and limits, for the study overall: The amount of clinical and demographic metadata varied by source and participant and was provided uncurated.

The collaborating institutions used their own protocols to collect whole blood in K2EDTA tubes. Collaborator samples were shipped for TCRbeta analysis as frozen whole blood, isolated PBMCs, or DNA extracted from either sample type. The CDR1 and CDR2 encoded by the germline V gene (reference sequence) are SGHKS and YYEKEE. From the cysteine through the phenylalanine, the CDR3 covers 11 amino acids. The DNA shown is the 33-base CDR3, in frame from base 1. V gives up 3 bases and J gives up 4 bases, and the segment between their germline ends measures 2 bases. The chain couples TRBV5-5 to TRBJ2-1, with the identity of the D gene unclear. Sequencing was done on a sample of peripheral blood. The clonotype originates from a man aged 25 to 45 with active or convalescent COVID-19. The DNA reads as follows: TGTGCCAGCAGCTCGTACAATGAGCAGTTCTTC. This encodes CASSSYNEQFF.